Below, 6 T cell receptor beta chains from the same sample are listed, as sequenced in a study of T cell changes during pregnancy in multiple sclerosis. TCRdb keeps only in-frame clones here, not all; method: immunoSEQ multiplex PCR. The sample shows tens of thousands of clones, more than 85% of them seen only once. Specimen: peripheral blood, collected after pregnancy. The receptors come from a female donor with multiple sclerosis, enrolled in a pregnancy study.

V usage is TRBV4-3 and J usage is TRBJ2-7; D call uncertain. The CDR3 sequence is 14 residues long. In germline, CDR1 is LGHNA, CDR2 YSLEER. The germline V and J ends were trimmed by 4 bases and 2 bases, with 12 bases remaining between them. CDR3 amino acids: CASSRSWSTYEQYF. DNA for the CDR3: TGCGCCAGCAGCCGGAGTTGGTCCACCTACGAGCAGTACTTC.

J is TRBJ1-4 and V is TRBV4-3; D is unclear. CDR1 and CDR2 (germline): LGHNA, YSLEER. The CDR3 is 16 residues long. Trimming removed 6 bases at V and 8 bases at J, with 22 bases between. The CDR3 reads CASSRAGGGFGEKLFF. The CDR3 DNA follows: TGCGCCAGCAGTAGGGCCGGCGGAGGTTTCGGAGAAAAACTGTTTTTT.

The J gene is TRBJ1-4, the V gene TRBV19; D might be TRBD1 (6 bases). The ends were cut back, 1 base at V and 7 bases at J, with 13 bases in the middle. The CDR3 is 15 residues long. Looked up from germline, CDR1 is LNHDA and CDR2 is SQIVND (reference sequence). The CDR3 spells CASSIAGQPAEKLFF. The CDR3 region has the DNA TGTGCCAGTAGTATAGCTGGACAGCCGGCTGAAAAACTGTTTTTT.

This chain uses TRBV2 with TRBJ2-7, with D hard to call. Germline V gene lookup returns CDR1 SNHLY and CDR2 FYNNEI. CDR3 size: 12 residues. Trimming removed 5 bases at V and 2 bases at J, with 7 bases between. CDR3 nucleotides: TGTGCCAGCAGTCCTTCTCCCTACGAGCAGTACTTC. Amino acids: CASSPSPYEQYF.

The chain employs TRBV27 and TRBJ2-3, with 8 bases that match TRBD1. This CDR3 comprises 16 residues. The trim removed 2 bases at V and 4 bases at J, leaving 8 bases unmatched. Germline CDR1 reads MNHEY; CDR2 reads SMNVEV (reference sequence). Here the CDR3 reads CASSLVGGQGPDTQYF. The CDR3 bases are TGTGCCAGCAGTTTAGTGGGTGGACAGGGCCCAGATACGCAGTATTTT.

Only one count was recorded for this clone. The chain has TRBV9 and TRBJ2-2; a weak D match, TRBD1 (9 bases). The germline V gene has CDR1 SGDLS and CDR2 YYNGEE. V lost 0 bases and J 7 bases, leaving 19 bases between the germline ends. This CDR3 spans 17 amino acids. This chain's CDR3 is CASSVVAGQGSNGELFF. The CDR3 nucleotides read TGTGCCAGCAGCGTAGTAGCGGGACAGGGTTCGAACGGGGAGCTGTTTTTT.